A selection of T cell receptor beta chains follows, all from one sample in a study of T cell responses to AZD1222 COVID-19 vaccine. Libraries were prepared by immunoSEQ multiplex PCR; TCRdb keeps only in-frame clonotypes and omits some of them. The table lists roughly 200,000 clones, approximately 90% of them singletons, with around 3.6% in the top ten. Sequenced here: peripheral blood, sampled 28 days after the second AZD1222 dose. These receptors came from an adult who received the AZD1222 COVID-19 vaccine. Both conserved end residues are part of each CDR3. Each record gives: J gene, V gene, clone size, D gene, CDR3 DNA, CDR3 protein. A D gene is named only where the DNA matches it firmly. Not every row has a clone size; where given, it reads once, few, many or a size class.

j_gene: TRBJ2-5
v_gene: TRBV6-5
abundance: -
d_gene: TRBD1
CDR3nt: TGTGCCAGCAGGGCCGGGACAGGGGGCGAAAAGACCCAGTACTTC
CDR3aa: CASRAGTGGEKTQYF

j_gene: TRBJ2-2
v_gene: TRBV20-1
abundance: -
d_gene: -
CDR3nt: TGCAGTGTTCAGTTCGTCGGGGAGCTGTTTTTT
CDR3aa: CSVQFVGELFF

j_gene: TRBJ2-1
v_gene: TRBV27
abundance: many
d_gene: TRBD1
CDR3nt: TGTGCCAGCAGTGCCTCGACAGGGTACAATGAGCAGTTCTTC
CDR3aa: CASSASTGYNEQFF

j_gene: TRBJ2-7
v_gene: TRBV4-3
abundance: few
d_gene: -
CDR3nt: TGCGCCAGCAGCCAAGAAAGGGGACCATCCTACGAGCAGTACTTC
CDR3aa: CASSQERGPSYEQYF

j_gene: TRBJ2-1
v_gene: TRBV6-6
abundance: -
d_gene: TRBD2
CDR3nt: TGTGCCAGCAGATTAGCGGGAGAACTGTTCTACAATGAGCAGTTCTTC
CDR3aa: CASRLAGELFYNEQFF

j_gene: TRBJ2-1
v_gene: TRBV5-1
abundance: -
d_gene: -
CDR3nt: TGCGCCAGCAGCTTGAGCGGGCCGGATGAGCAGTTCTTC
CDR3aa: CASSLSGPDEQFF

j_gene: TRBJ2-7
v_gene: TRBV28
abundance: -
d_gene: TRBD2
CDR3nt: TGTGCCACCGGGACTAGCGGGAGGGCACGCTACGAGCAGTACTTC
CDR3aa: CATGTSGRARYEQYF

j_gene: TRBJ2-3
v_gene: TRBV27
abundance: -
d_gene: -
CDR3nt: TGTGCCAGCAGTGGGACCCTTAGAAGCACAGATACGCAGTATTTT
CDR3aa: CASSGTLRSTDTQYF

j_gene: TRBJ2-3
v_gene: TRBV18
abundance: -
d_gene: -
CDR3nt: TGTGCCAGCTCGCCTTCATCGGGCAGCACAGATACGCAGTATTTT
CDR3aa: CASSPSSGSTDTQYF

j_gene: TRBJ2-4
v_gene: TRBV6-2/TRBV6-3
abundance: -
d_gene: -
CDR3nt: TGTGCCAGCAGTTACTGGCAGGGAAAAGCCAAAAACATTCAGTACTTC
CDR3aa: CASSYWQGKAKNIQYF

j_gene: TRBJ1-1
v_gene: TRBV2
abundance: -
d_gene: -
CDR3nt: TGTGCCAGCAGTGTTGAGAGAAACACTGAAGCTTTCTTT
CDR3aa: CASSVERNTEAFF

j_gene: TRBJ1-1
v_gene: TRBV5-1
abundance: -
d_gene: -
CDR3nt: TGCGCCAGCAGCTTTGTGACAGGGAACACTGAAGCTTTCTTT
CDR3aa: CASSFVTGNTEAFF

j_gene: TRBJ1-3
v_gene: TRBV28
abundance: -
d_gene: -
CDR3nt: TGTGCCAGCAGGAACAGCGATGGAAACACCATATATTTT
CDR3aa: CASRNSDGNTIYF

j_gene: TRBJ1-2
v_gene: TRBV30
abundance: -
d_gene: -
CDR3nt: TGTGCCTGGAGTGTACGACAGGCTAACTATGGCTACACCTTC
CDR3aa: CAWSVRQANYGYTF